These 13 T cell receptor beta chains were sequenced from one sample in a study of blood T cell repertoires in COVID-19. This table comes from immunoSEQ multiplex PCR, and its TCRdb copy is limited to in-frame clones, with some not included. The sample gives some 300,000 clones, about 90% of which show up once; approximately 0.98% is in the top ten. The sample consisted of peripheral blood. These receptors all come from a woman aged 40 to 50 with COVID-19, enrolled during active disease.

Notes on this clone: This CDR3 is also generated by other DNA sequences in the sample. The chain is built from TRBV28 and TRBJ1-5; D is undetermined. Germline V gene lookup returns CDR1 MDHEN and CDR2 SYDVKM. This CDR3 comprises 12 residues. V was clipped by 5 bases and J by 4 bases, with 6 bases between them. The CDR3 DNA reads TGTGCCAGCAGTCCTTTTAATCAGCCCCAGCATTTT. This encodes CASSPFNQPQHF. The full variable domain, its missing parts supplied by reference TRBV28 and TRBJ1-5, is DVKVTQSSRYLVKRTGEKVFLECVQDMDHENMFWYRQDPGLGLRLIYFSYDVKMKEKGDIPEGYSVSREKKERFSLILESASTNQTSMYLCASSPFNQPQHFGDGTRLSIL.

This clone appeared a few times. This chain links TRBV5-1 with TRBJ1-4; TRBD1 matches at 8 bases. This CDR3 contains 19 residues. The germline V gene has CDR1 SGHRS and CDR2 YFSETQ. V lost 2 bases, J lost 2 bases, and 14 bases stayed unmatched. CDR3 sequence: CASSFSFQGARATNEKLFF. The DNA of the CDR3 is TGCGCCAGCAGCTTCTCTTTTCAGGGGGCGCGGGCGACTAATGAAAAACTGTTTTTT.

The rearrangement joins TRBV29-1 to TRBJ2-1; D ambiguous. The CDR3 length is 18 residues. V lost 0 bases, J lost 0 bases, and 18 bases lay in between. Germline loops: CDR1 SQVTM, CDR2 ANQGSEA. In nucleotides, the CDR3 is TGCAGCGTTGAAGATTCTTCGCGAGGAACAAGCTCCTACAATGAGCAGTTCTTC. This sequence encodes CSVEDSSRGTSSYNEQFF.

The chain employs TRBV5-6 and TRBJ1-2; D not certain. Trimming removed 3 bases from V and 0 bases from J, with 6 bases in between. Germline V gene data show CDR1 as SGHDT and CDR2 as YYEEEE. The CDR3 consists of 13 residues. The CDR3: CASSWQTNYGYTF. As DNA, the CDR3 is TGTGCCAGCAGCTGGCAGACTAACTATGGCTACACCTTC.

This clone has a handful of counts. This chain uses TRBV28 with TRBJ2-7, with TRBD2 identical over 14 bases. The CDR3 is 16 amino acids. The V and J ends lost 0 bases and 5 bases, in that order; junction bases with no gene match: 3. From germline, CDR1 is MDHEN and CDR2 SYDVKM. This chain's CDR3 is CASSLWGTSGSDEQYF. CDR3 nucleotide sequence: TGTGCCAGCAGTTTATGGGGGACTAGCGGGAGCGACGAGCAGTACTTC.

In its sample, this clone was seen a few times. The genes are TRBV9 and TRBJ2-1, with 10 bases fitting TRBD2. Germline trimming cut 1 base from V and 4 bases from J; bases unmatched to any gene: 5. The germline V gene encodes CDR1 SGDLS and CDR2 YYNGEE. CDR3 length equals 16 residues. The CDR3 reads CASSVKLAGPYNEQFF. DNA for the CDR3: TGTGCCAGCAGCGTAAAACTAGCGGGGCCGTACAATGAGCAGTTCTTC. Using reference TRBV9 and TRBJ2-1 for the parts outside the CDR3, the full variable domain is DSGVTQTPKHLITATGQRVTLRCSPRSGDLSVYWYQQSLDQGLQFLIQYYNGEERAKGNILERFSAQQFPDLHSELNLSSLELGDSALYFCASSVKLAGPYNEQFFGPGTRLTVL.

V usage is TRBV2 and J usage is TRBJ1-6; D might be TRBD1 (6 bases). Trimming removed 5 bases from V and 7 bases from J, with 15 bases in between. CDR1 and CDR2 from the germline V gene are SNHLY and FYNNEI. The length of the CDR3 is 15 residues. The CDR3: CASSPRGIKNSPLHF. DNA of the CDR3: TGTGCCAGCAGTCCGAGGGGGATTAAGAATTCACCCCTCCACTTT. The full variable domain, with the rest looked up from reference TRBV2 and TRBJ1-6, is EPEVTQTPSHQVTQMGQEVILRCVPISNHLYFYWYRQILGQKVEFLVSFYNNEISEKSEIFDDQFSVERPDGSNFTLKIRSTKLEDSAMYFCASSPRGIKNSPLHFGNGTRLTVT.

The DNA of the CDR3 is TGTGCCAGCAGTCGACAGACAACCGGCACCGGGGAGCTGTTTTTT. Protein: CASSRQTTGTGELFF. The rearrangement links TRBV9 to TRBJ2-2, with D possibly being TRBD1 (5 bases). Trimming shortened V by 5 bases and J by 4 bases, and 15 bases separated the two germline ends. The germline gives CDR1 SGDLS, CDR2 YYNGEE. The CDR3 is 15 amino acids.

The chain uses TRBV6-4 and TRBJ1-2; the match to TRBD1 covers 7 bases. Germline loops: CDR1 MRHNA, CDR2 SNTAGT. J lost 7 bases, V lost 6 bases, and 8 bases had no gene match. The CDR3 runs to 13 residues. CDR3 coding DNA: TGTGCCAGCAGAGGGACAGTAACGTCTGGCTACACCTTC. Residues: CASRGTVTSGYTF.

The V gene is TRBV6-2 or TRBV6-3, the J gene TRBJ2-1; 10 bases align to TRBD2. The CDR3 sequence is 16 residues long. Germline-derived CDR1 and CDR2 are MNHEY and SVGEGT. J was trimmed by 8 bases and V by 5 bases; bases with no gene match: 12. Written as DNA, the CDR3 is TGTGCCAGCAGTCCCCTTAGCGGGAGGAGCGGGGATGAGCAGTTCTTC. The encoded protein is CASSPLSGRSGDEQFF.

The chain carries TRBV27 and TRBJ1-1, with 8 bases lining up with TRBD1. V shed 5 bases and J 0 bases; nucleotides not matched to a gene: 2. The CDR3 is 14 residues long. Germline V lookup: CDR1 MNHEY, CDR2 SMNVEV (reference sequence). The DNA of the CDR3 is TGTGCCAGCAGTCCGGGACAGGTGAACACTGAAGCTTTCTTT. It yields the protein CASSPGQVNTEAFF.

The rearrangement links TRBV14 to TRBJ2-2, with TRBD1 matching over 7 bases. Germline V gene lookup returns CDR1 SGHDN and CDR2 FVKESK. The CDR3 is 13 residues long. V lost 4 bases to trimming and J lost 6 bases; unmatched junction nucleotides: 2. The CDR3 here is CASSPTGSGELFF. The CDR3 nucleotides read TGTGCCAGCAGCCCGACAGGGTCCGGGGAGCTGTTTTTT.

CDR3 nucleotides: TGTGCCAGCAGTGAAACTCGGAATTCACCCCTCCACTTT. The encoded protein is CASSETRNSPLHF. V and J are TRBV2 and TRBJ1-6; D unclear. Germline V CDR1 and CDR2: SNHLY, FYNNEI. With 2 bases removed from V and 7 bases from J, the gap between germline ends came to 6 bases. This CDR3 is built from 13 residues.